This T cell receptor beta chain was sequenced in a study of shared clonotypes between healthy human individuals. Here immunoSEQ multiplex PCR was the method, and the copy in TCRdb shows in-frame clones only, minus some. The sample consists of over a million clones, around 95% of them appearing once. Sequencing input: naive CD4+ T cells sorted from blood. As to subset: CD45RA+ positively selected. The clonotype was recovered from a man aged 25-45 years in good health.

The CDR3 region is CASSPVLSGPGGTYNEQFF. In DNA, the CDR3 is TGTGCCAGCTCACCTGTTTTATCCGGGCCCGGCGGGACCTACAATGAGCAGTTCTTC. The J gene is TRBJ2-1, the V gene TRBV18; D is possibly TRBD2 (6 bases). The CDR3 runs to 19 residues. V was cut by 3 bases and J by 2 bases, with 23 bases left in between. Germline assignment: CDR1 KGHSH and CDR2 LQKENI.